This TCR beta chain was identified during a study of T cell repertoires in cytomegalovirus infection. About the study: Shared public TCR beta signatures pointed to both CMV infection and a matching HLA type.

The sample holds a few counts of this clonotype. What it recognizes is unknown. Whole-study findings and limits: Cumulative frequency (of public TCR beta family members) identified carriers of CMV plus the relevant HLA. HLA-C-restricted, CMV-specific TCR beta clonotypes were dominant ex vivo.

TCRdb ran MiXCR on the reads and lists one entry per CDR3 protein. This repertoire shows 300,000 or so distinct CDR3 sequences, about a tenth found once; its top ten account for 2% to 3%. Sequencing was done on a sample of PBMCs. The sequence derives from a human donor in good health (CMV status not recorded). Some clones in this sample may be carry-over from other donors' samples.

The CDR3 protein is CASSPRQGAQYF. In nucleotides, the CDR3 is TGTGCCAGCAGCCCTAGACAGGGAGCGCAGTATTTT. The chain couples TRBV7-9 to TRBJ2-3, with 7 bases aligning to TRBD1. The CDR3 spans 12 residues. Unmatched junction bases numbered 6, after V lost 5 bases and J lost 10 bases. CDR1 and CDR2 (germline): SEHNR, FQNEAQ (reference sequence).